This T cell receptor (beta chain) was profiled in a study of cytomegalovirus exposure and HLA in healthy donors. The method was immunoSEQ multiplex PCR; TCRdb's version includes in-frame clones alone and lacks a portion of them. The sample includes about 88,000 clones, about 96% of them seen just once. Germline lookup yields CDR1 SGHTA and CDR2 FQGNSA. The CDR3 has 14 amino acids. V gave up 5 bases and J gave up 4 bases, with 11 bases separating them. This chain connects TRBV7-2 to TRBJ1-4; tentatively, D is TRBD1 (5 bases). Sequences were obtained from PBMCs. This clonotype was sampled from a young man in good health and CMV-seronegative. The CDR3: CASSPAGYNEKLFF. The CDR3 DNA follows: TGTGCCAGCAGCCCCGCAGGGTATAATGAAAAACTGTTTTTT.